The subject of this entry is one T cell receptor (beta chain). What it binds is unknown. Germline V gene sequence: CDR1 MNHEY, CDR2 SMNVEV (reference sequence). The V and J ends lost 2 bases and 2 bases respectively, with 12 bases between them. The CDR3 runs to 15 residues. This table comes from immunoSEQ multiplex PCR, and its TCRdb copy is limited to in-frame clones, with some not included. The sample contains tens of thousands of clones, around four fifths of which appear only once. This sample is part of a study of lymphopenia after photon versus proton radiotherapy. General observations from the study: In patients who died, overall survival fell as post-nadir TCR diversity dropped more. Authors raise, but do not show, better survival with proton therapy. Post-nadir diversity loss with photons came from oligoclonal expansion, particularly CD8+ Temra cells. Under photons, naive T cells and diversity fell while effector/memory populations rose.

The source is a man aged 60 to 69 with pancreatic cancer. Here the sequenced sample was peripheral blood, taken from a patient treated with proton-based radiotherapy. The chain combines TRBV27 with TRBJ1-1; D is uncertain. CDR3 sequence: CASSLRSVRNTEAFF. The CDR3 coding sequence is TGTGCCAGCAGTTTAAGGTCCGTGCGTAACACTGAAGCTTTCTTT.